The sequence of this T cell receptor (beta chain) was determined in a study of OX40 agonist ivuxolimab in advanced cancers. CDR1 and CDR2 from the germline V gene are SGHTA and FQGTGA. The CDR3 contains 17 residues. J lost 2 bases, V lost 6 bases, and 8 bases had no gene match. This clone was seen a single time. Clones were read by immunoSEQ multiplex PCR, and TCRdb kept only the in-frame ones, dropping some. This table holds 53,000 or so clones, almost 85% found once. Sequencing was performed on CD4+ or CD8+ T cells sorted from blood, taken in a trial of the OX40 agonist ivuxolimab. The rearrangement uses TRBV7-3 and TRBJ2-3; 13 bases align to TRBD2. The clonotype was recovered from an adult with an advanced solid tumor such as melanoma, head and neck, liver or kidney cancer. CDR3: CASSHPGTSGNTDTQYF. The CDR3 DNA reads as TGTGCCAGCAGTCACCCGGGGACTAGCGGGAACACAGATACGCAGTATTTT. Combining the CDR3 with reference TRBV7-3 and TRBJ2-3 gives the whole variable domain GAGVSQTPSNKVTEKGKYVELRCDPISGHTALYWYRQSLGQGPEFLIYFQGTGAADDSGLPNDRFFAVRPEGSVSTLKIQRTERGDSAVYLCASSHPGTSGNTDTQYFGPGTRLTVL.